This TCR beta chain was sequenced in a study of cytomegalovirus exposure and HLA in healthy donors. Germline-derived CDR1 and CDR2 are SGHVS and FQNEAQ. Trimming shortened V by 6 bases and J by 2 bases, and 8 bases separated the two germline ends. This CDR3 region has 12 residues. As for the donors, each was a healthy bone marrow donor. The PCR employed 60 Vbeta primers together with 13 Jbeta primers. The protocol was immunoSEQ multiplex PCR, while the TCRdb copy is restricted to in-frame clones and leaves out a portion. Here the sample table reports some 140,000 clones. Sequenced material: PBMCs. The genes are TRBV7-8 and TRBJ2-7; D is perhaps TRBD1 (5 bases). The receptor was derived from a woman aged 40 to 55 in good health and CMV-seronegative. CDR3 bases: TGTGCCAGCAGTCCGGACACCTACGAGCAGTACTTC. Its translation is CASSPDTYEQYF.